The 8 T cell receptor beta chains listed next were all sequenced from one sample in a study of control samples from healthy donors and cancer patients. The method was immunoSEQ multiplex PCR; TCRdb's version includes in-frame clones alone and lacks a portion of them. The sample carries 95,000 to 100,000 clones, 75% to 90% recorded once. The specimen sequenced was blood. These receptors were taken from a man aged 30-40 years in good health.

CDR3 nucleotides: TGTGCCAGCAGGCCGACAGGGGCAGGAGAGCAGTACTTC. It yields the protein CASRPTGAGEQYF. The chain has TRBV25-1 and TRBJ2-7; 8 nucleotides line up with TRBD1. The CDR3 consists of 13 residues. Germline values: CDR1 MGHDK, CDR2 SYGVNS. The trim removed 6 bases at V and 7 bases at J, leaving 8 bases unmatched.

V and J are TRBV11-2 and TRBJ2-5; D tentatively reads TRBD1 or TRBD2 (5 bases each). Germline CDR1 and CDR2: SGHAT and FQNNGV. Trimming removed 5 bases at V and 5 bases at J, with 12 bases between. This CDR3 comprises 13 residues. In DNA form, the CDR3 reads TGTGCCAGCAGCCCCCCGGGACGGGAGACCCAGTACTTC. Residues: CASSPPGRETQYF.

V usage is TRBV18 and J usage is TRBJ2-7; 10 nucleotides match TRBD1. The CDR3 is 15 amino acids. Losses at the gene ends were 6 bases for V and 5 bases for J; bases not matched to a gene: 10. Germline CDR1 reads KGHSH; CDR2 reads LQKENI. The CDR3 spells CASSPDRGRQDEQYF. CDR3 nucleotides: TGTGCCAGCTCCCCCGACAGGGGGCGTCAGGACGAGCAGTACTTC. The entire variable domain, with the rest obtained from reference TRBV18 and TRBJ2-7, is as follows: NAGVMQNPRHLVRRRGQEARLRCSPMKGHSHVYWYRQLPEEGLKFMVYLQKENIIDESGMPKERFSAEFPKEGPSILRIQQVVRGDSAAYFCASSPDRGRQDEQYFGPGTRLTVT.

This chain uses TRBV2 with TRBJ1-4; 8 bases match TRBD1. The trim removed 6 bases at V and 3 bases at J, leaving 6 bases unmatched. The CDR3 contains 15 residues. Germline CDR1 and CDR2: SNHLY and FYNNEI. The CDR3 is CASRRTGGPNEKLFF. The CDR3 region has the DNA TGTGCCAGCAGGCGAACAGGGGGGCCTAATGAAAAACTGTTTTTT. Based on the CDR3 plus reference TRBV2 and TRBJ1-4, the full variable domain is EPEVTQTPSHQVTQMGQEVILRCVPISNHLYFYWYRQILGQKVEFLVSFYNNEISEKSEIFDDQFSVERPDGSNFTLKIRSTKLEDSAMYFCASRRTGGPNEKLFFGSGTQLSVL.

Details on this clone: Its ends do not fully match the called genes, so a read error is possible. The rearrangement joins TRBV7-6 to TRBJ2-7; no definite D call. The CDR3 consists of 11 residues. The germline gives CDR1 SGHVS, CDR2 FNYEAQ. For the CDR3, the DNA is TGTGCCAGCAGCTCCTCCTCAACTCAGGTTTTC. As protein: CASSSSSTQVF.

The chain is built from TRBV4-3 and TRBJ2-5; 9 nucleotides agree with TRBD1. With V trimmed by 3 bases and J by 3 bases, 11 bases remained unmatched. This CDR3 has 17 amino acids. Germline V CDR1 and CDR2: LGHNA, YSLEER. CDR3 sequence: CASSHTLPGQGKETQYF. DNA of the CDR3: TGCGCCAGCAGCCATACCCTACCGGGACAGGGAAAAGAGACCCAGTACTTC.

The J gene is TRBJ1-4, the V gene TRBV13; TRBD1 is a possible D gene (5 bases). Per the germline V gene, CDR1 is PRHDT and CDR2 is FYEKMQ (reference sequence). With 0 bases removed from V and 9 bases from J, the gap between germline ends came to 17 bases. The CDR3 is 16 amino acids. The CDR3 loop reads CASSLGARDSAQKLFF. In DNA, the CDR3 is TGTGCCAGCAGCTTAGGGGCCAGGGATTCCGCTCAAAAACTGTTTTTT.

The chain couples TRBV15 to TRBJ1-2; D remains ambiguous. The germline CDR1 and CDR2 sequences are LNHNV and YYDKDF (reference sequence). The CDR3 contains 11 residues. Trimming took off 3 bases at V and 7 bases at J, with 6 bases between the two ends. DNA of the CDR3: TGTGCCACCAGCAGCCCTTCTGGCTACACCTTC. Protein product: CATSSPSGYTF.